These 21 T cell receptor beta chains were sequenced from one sample in a study of tumor-infiltrating lymphocytes in primary liver carcinoma. Unsorted whole blood served as the source of blood RNA, and germline DNA was extracted as well. A primer matching the constant region was used to make TCR beta cDNA from approximately 500 ng of total RNA. Sequencing libraries for TCR beta derived from three nested multiplex PCR rounds that used slightly modified ARM-PCR. The first two PCR rounds, roughly 9 cycles each, used TRBV1-TRBV30 forward primers and a C-beta reverse primer. A single record per CDR3 protein comes from TCRdb applying MiXCR to the multiplex PCR reads. The table includes fewer than 350,000 distinct CDR3 sequences, roughly two thirds detected once. The sequenced sample consisted of peripheral blood. The receptors were sampled from a man aged 35 to 55 with primary liver carcinoma and hepatitis B virus infection.

The V call is TRBV30, the J call TRBJ1-2; 8 bases are shared with TRBD1. CDR3 length: 14 amino acids. In germline, CDR1 is GTSNPN, CDR2 SVGIG (reference sequence). V was pared by 4 bases and J by 2 bases, with 6 bases of the junction left unmatched. As DNA, the CDR3 is TGTGCCTGGACCAGGACAGGGCGGAACTATGGCTACACCTTC. Encoded protein: CAWTRTGRNYGYTF.

V gene TRBV6-2 or TRBV6-3 combines with J gene TRBJ1-5; perhaps TRBD1 as D (5 bases). From germline, CDR1 is MNHEY and CDR2 SVGEGT. The length of the CDR3 is 16 residues. V was clipped by 7 bases and J by 2 bases, with 18 bases between them. In nucleotides, the CDR3 is TGTGCCAGCACCGGGTGGGGCAGATCCGGCAATCAGCCCCAGCATTTT. It codes for CASTGWGRSGNQPQHF.

V is TRBV4-1 and J is TRBJ2-7, with 14 bases that match TRBD2. From germline, CDR1 is MGHRA and CDR2 YSYEKL. V was pared by 6 bases and J by 4 bases, with 8 bases of the junction left unmatched. The CDR3 has 16 amino acids. Here the CDR3 reads CASSPTSGRASYEQYF. In nucleotides, the CDR3 is TGCGCCAGCAGTCCGACTAGCGGGAGGGCCTCATACGAGCAGTACTTC.

As to this clonotype: A read error may account for a junction end that differs from germline. The chain couples TRBV4-1 to TRBJ2-7; D not resolved. Germline values: CDR1 MGHRA, CDR2 YSYEKL. The CDR3 runs 14 residues. CDR3 loop: CANSPLSGSYEQYF. The CDR3 DNA is TGCGCCAACAGCCCCCTTTCTGGCAGCTACGAGCAGTACTTC.

This clonotype has ten or more counts. The chain has TRBV5-5 and TRBJ2-3; D is possibly TRBD1 (5 bases). This CDR3 spans 15 amino acids. V was trimmed by 4 bases and J by 1 base, leaving 13 bases between them. Germline V CDR1 and CDR2: SGHKS, YYEKEE (reference sequence). For the CDR3, the DNA is TGTGCCAGCAGCCCATGGGGCCGGGGCACAGATACGCAGTATTTT. As protein: CASSPWGRGTDTQYF.

This sequence joins TRBV11-2 and TRBJ2-7; D possibly corresponds to TRBD1 (5 bases). The CDR3 spans 18 residues. CDR1 and CDR2 from the germline V gene are SGHAT and FQNNGV. Trimming took off 2 bases at V and 7 bases at J, with 27 bases between the two ends. The CDR3 DNA reads as TGTGCCAGCAGCTTAAGCGTCTCGGTGCAGACAGTGAAAGTGGAGCAGTACTTC. Its protein product is CASSLSVSVQTVKVEQYF. The full variable domain, its missing parts supplied by reference TRBV11-2 and TRBJ2-7, is EAGVAQSPRYKIIEKRQSVAFWCNPISGHATLYWYQQILGQGPKLLIQFQNNGVVDDSQLPKDRFSAERLKGVDSTLKIQPAKLEDSAVYLCASSLSVSVQTVKVEQYFGPGTRLTVT.

Remarks on this clonotype: This clone may be a read error of a much larger clone one base away. This chain joins TRBV5-5 and TRBJ2-1; unclear D gene. Per germline, CDR1 SGHKS and CDR2 YYEKEE (reference sequence). CDR3 length: 15 residues. CDR3 DNA sequence: TGTGCCAACAGCCCCGGACCCCTCTCCTACAATGAGCAGTTCTTC. Protein: CANSPGPLSYNEQFF.

In this sample, this clonotype turned up many times. This chain connects TRBV6-5 to TRBJ1-1; D might be TRBD1 (6 bases). V lost 7 bases to trimming and J lost 1 base, with 7 bases between them. Per germline, CDR1 MNHEY and CDR2 SVGAGI. The CDR3 runs 12 residues. The CDR3 coding sequence is TGTGCCAGCAAGACAGGGAACACTGAAGCTTTCTTT. Protein sequence: CASKTGNTEAFF.

The table lists this clonotype with many counts. The chain combines TRBV12-3 or TRBV12-4 with TRBJ2-3; tentative D call: TRBD2 (5 bases). V shed 6 bases and J shed 6 bases, with 13 bases lying between them. The length of the CDR3 is 13 residues. CDR3 coding DNA: TGTGCCAGCAGCTTACGGGGTGGGGATACGCAGTATTTT. This gives the protein CASSLRGGDTQYF.

This clonotype has a count of ten or more. This chain connects TRBV4-1 to TRBJ2-7; D perhaps matches TRBD1 (5 bases). The CDR3 is 15 residues long. CDR1 MGHRA and CDR2 YSYEKL come from the germline V gene. Trimming stripped 1 base from V and 1 base from J, with 11 bases between. This chain's CDR3 is CASSQVSTDSYEQYF. DNA of the CDR3: TGCGCCAGCAGCCAAGTTTCGACAGATTCCTACGAGCAGTACTTC.

Details on this clonotype: An end of the junction differs from the germline gene, which may be a read error. This chain connects TRBV11-2 to TRBJ2-7; D gene unclear. CDR1 and CDR2 (germline): SGHAT, FQNNGV. The CDR3 has 14 amino acids. CDR3 in amino acids: CASSISDGSFEQYF. As DNA, the CDR3 is TGTGCCAGCAGCATATCGGACGGCTCCTTCGAGCAGTACTTC.

The V call is TRBV24-1, the J call TRBJ2-5; D gene unclear. The V gene's germline CDR1 is KGHDR and CDR2 SFDVKD. This CDR3 contains 15 residues. V lost 4 bases, J lost 2 bases, and 13 bases lay in between. This CDR3 reads CATSDRTVGQETQYF. For the CDR3, the DNA is TGTGCCACCAGTGACCGAACGGTGGGGCAAGAGACCCAGTACTTC.

Regarding this clonotype: A much larger clone lies a single base off, so this may be a read error. CDR3 residues: CARSKGLAGAIGHSNEQFF. DNA for the CDR3: TGTGCCAGGAGCAAGGGACTAGCGGGAGCAATCGGTCATAGTAATGAGCAGTTCTTC. The chain couples TRBV5-4 to TRBJ2-1; 14 bases fit TRBD2. J gave up 7 bases and V 8 bases, and 20 bases lay outside the gene matches. The CDR3 covers 19 residues. Germline V gives CDR1 SGHNT, CDR2 YYREEE (reference sequence).

Note on this clonotype: An end of the junction does not agree with germline; a read error may underlie this. This chain connects TRBV11-2 to TRBJ2-5, with TRBD2 as a possible D gene (6 bases). Per the germline V gene, CDR1 is SGHAT and CDR2 is FQNNGV. This CDR3 has 19 amino acids. As DNA, the CDR3 is TGTGCCATCAGCTTAGCGATCTGGGCTAGCGCGAATCTCCAAGAGGCCCAGTACTTC. Translation gives CAISLAIWASANLQEAQYF.

The chain recombines TRBV25-1 with TRBJ1-5, with D hard to call. This CDR3 region has 17 residues. CDR1 and CDR2 (germline): MGHDK, SYGVNS. V was cut by 1 base and J by 3 bases, with 16 bases left in between. CDR3: CASSESSQQSLNQPQHF. The CDR3 DNA reads TGTGCCAGCAGTGAATCCTCCCAGCAGAGTCTCAATCAGCCCCAGCATTTT.

About this clonotype: At one end the junction does not follow the germline gene, possibly because of a read error. J is TRBJ2-1 and V is TRBV11-1; D remains ambiguous. Looked up from germline, CDR1 is SGHAT and CDR2 is FQDESV (reference sequence). The CDR3 runs to 13 residues. This CDR3 reads CASSLSDVRSQFF. As DNA, the CDR3 is TGTGCCAGCAGCTTATCGGATGTTAGATCGCAGTTTTTC.

The chain combines TRBV28 with TRBJ1-2, with D possibly TRBD1 on 5 matching bases. The CDR3 is 16 residues long. Deletions cut 6 bases from V and 6 bases from J, with 23 bases between. The V gene's germline CDR1 is MDHEN and CDR2 SYDVKM. CDR3 amino acids: CASSSGGGGRNHGYTF. The CDR3 coding sequence is TGTGCCAGCAGCTCCGGCGGGGGGGGTAGAAACCATGGCTACACCTTC.

Details on this clonotype: Its ends do not fully match the called genes, so a read error is possible. The chain links TRBV11-3 to TRBJ2-2; 10 bases fit TRBD1. Germline V gene data show CDR1 as SGHNT and CDR2 as YENEEA. The CDR3 spans 15 residues. CDR3: CASRAGQGRVGKLFF. In nucleotides, the CDR3 is TGTGCCAGCAGGGCGGGACAGGGGAGAGTCGGGAAGCTATTTTTT.

On this clonotype itself: A junction end diverges from the germline sequence, so it may reflect a read error. This chain uses TRBV11-2 with TRBJ2-6; D perhaps matches TRBD1 (5 bases). The V gene's germline CDR1 is SGHAT and CDR2 FQNNGV. This CDR3 is 14 amino acids long. The CDR3 DNA follows: TGTGCCAGCAGTTCAGGATCTGGGGCCAACGTCCTGGCTTTC. Its translation is CASSSGSGANVLAF.

V is TRBV5-4 and J is TRBJ1-2; maybe TRBD1 (6 bases). Trimming took 10 bases from V and 2 from J, leaving 18 bases between them. CDR3 length equals 14 residues. Per the germline V gene, CDR1 is SGHNT and CDR2 is YYREEE (reference sequence). This chain's CDR3 is CASRREGVNYGYTF. DNA of the CDR3: TGTGCCTCGCGAAGGGAGGGGGTGAACTATGGCTACACCTTC.

As for this clonotype: Relative to the germline gene, one junction end is altered; a read error may explain this. The chain employs TRBV14 and TRBJ2-1, with TRBD2 matching 10 bases. Germline V lookup: CDR1 SGHDN, CDR2 FVKESK. The CDR3 extends over 19 amino acids. The CDR3 coding sequence is TGTGCGAGCAGCCAATGGGACTTTTTAGCGGGAGGTAGGGGAGATGAGCTGTTCTTC. Its translation: CASSQWDFLAGGRGDELFF. The full variable domain, completed using reference TRBV14 and TRBJ2-1, is EAGVTQFPSHSVIEKGQTVTLRCDPISGHDNLYWYRRVMGKEIKFLLHFVKESKQDESGMPNNRFLAERTGGTYSTLKVQPAELEDSGVYFCASSQWDFLAGGRGDELFFGPGTRLTVL.